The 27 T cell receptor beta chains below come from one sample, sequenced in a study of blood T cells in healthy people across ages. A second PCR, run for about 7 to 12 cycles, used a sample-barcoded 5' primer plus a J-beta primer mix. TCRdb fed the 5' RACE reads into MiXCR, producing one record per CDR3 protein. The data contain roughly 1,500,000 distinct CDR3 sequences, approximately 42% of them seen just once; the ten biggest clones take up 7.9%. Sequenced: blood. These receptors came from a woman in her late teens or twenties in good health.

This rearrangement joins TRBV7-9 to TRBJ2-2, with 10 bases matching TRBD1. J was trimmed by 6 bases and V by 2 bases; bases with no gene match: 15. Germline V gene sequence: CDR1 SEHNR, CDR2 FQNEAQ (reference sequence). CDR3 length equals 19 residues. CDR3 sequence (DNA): TGTGCCAGCAGCTTACTTGACCCATCGGGACAGGGGACGGCCGGGGAGCTGTTTTTT. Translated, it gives CASSLLDPSGQGTAGELFF.

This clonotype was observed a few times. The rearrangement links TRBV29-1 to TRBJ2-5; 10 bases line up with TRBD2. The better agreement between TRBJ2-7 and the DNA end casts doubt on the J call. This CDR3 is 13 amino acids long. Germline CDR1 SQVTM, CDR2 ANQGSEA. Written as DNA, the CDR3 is TGCAGCGTAACCGGGACTAGCGTCCACGAGCAGTACTTC. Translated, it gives CSVTGTSVHEQYF.

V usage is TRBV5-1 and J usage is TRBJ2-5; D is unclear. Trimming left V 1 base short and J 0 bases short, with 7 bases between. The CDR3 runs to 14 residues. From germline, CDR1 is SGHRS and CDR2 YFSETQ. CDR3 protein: CASSLPPDQETQYF. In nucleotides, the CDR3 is TGCGCCAGCAGCTTGCCCCCGGACCAAGAGACCCAGTACTTC.

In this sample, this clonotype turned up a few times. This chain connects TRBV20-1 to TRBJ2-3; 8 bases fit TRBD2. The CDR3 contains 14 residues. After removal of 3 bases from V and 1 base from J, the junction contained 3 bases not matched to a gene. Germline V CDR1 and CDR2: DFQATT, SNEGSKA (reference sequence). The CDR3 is CSASREGRTDTQYF. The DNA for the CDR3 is TGCAGTGCTAGCCGGGAGGGCCGCACAGATACGCAGTATTTT.

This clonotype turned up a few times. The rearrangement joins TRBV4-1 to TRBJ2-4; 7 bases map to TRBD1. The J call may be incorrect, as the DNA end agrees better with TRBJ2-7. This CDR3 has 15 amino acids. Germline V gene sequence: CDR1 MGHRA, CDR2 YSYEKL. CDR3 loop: CASSQGIQGVAEQYF. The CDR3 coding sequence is TGCGCCAGCAGCCAAGGCATCCAGGGGGTTGCCGAGCAGTACTTC.

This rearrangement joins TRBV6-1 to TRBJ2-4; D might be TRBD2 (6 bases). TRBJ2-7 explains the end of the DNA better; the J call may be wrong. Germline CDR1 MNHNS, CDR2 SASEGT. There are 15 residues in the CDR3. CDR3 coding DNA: TGTGCCAGCAGTGAACGGGGCGGGAACCTCGACGAGCAGTACTTC. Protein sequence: CASSERGGNLDEQYF.

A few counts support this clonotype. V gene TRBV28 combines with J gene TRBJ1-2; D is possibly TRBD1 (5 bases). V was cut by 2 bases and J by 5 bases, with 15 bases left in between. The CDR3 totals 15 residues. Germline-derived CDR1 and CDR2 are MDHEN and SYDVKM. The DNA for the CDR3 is TGTGCCAGCAGTTTAGTGGGGGTCGTTGGATATGGCTACACCTTC. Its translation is CASSLVGVVGYGYTF.

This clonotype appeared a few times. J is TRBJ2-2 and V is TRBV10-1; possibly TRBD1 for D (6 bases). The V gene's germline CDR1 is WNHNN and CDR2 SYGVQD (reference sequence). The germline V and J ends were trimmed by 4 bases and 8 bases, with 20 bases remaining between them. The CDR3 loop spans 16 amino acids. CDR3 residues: CASSGGLGTPKGELFF. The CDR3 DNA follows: TGCGCCAGCAGTGGGGGGCTGGGGACCCCGAAGGGGGAGCTGTTTTTT.

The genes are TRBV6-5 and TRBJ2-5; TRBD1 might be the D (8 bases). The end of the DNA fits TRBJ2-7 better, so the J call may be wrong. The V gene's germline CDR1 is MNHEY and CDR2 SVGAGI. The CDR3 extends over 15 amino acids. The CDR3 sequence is CASSYLGQGGREQYF. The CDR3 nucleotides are TGTGCCAGCAGTTACCTTGGACAGGGAGGGCGCGAGCAGTACTTC.

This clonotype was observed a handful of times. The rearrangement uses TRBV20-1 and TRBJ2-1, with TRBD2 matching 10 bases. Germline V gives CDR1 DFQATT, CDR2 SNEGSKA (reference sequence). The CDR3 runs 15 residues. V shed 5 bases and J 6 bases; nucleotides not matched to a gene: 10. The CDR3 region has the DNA TGCAGTGCTCCCGCGGGACTAGCGTCCCTCAATGAGCAGTTCTTC. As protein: CSAPAGLASLNEQFF.

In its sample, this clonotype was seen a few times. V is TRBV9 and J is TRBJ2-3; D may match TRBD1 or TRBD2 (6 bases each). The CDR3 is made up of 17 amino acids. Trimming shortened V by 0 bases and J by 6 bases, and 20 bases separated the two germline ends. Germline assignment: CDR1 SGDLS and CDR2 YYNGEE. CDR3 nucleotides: TGTGCCAGCAGCGTAGAAGGGGGACTGCGACTAGGGGATACGCAGTATTTT. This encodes CASSVEGGLRLGDTQYF.

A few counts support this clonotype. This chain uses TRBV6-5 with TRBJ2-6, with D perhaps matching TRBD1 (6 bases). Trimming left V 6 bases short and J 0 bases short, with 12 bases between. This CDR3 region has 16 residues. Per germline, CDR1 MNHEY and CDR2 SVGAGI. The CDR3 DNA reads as TGTGCCAGCAGAAACAGGGTGTCCTCTGGGGCCAACGTCCTGACTTTC. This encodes CASRNRVSSGANVLTF.

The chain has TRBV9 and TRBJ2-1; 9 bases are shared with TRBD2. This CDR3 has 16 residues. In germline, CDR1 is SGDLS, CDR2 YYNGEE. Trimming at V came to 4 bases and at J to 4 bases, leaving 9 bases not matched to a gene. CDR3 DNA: TGTGCCAGCAGCCCCCTAGCTAGCGGGATTTACAATGAGCAGTTCTTC. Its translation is CASSPLASGIYNEQFF.

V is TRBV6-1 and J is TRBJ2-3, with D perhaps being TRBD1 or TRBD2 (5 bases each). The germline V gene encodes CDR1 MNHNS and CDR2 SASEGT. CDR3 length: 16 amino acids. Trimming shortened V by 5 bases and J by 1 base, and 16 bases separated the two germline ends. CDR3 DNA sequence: TGTGCCAGCAGTTTAAACCAGGGAGTCCGCACAGATACGCAGTATTTT. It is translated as CASSLNQGVRTDTQYF.

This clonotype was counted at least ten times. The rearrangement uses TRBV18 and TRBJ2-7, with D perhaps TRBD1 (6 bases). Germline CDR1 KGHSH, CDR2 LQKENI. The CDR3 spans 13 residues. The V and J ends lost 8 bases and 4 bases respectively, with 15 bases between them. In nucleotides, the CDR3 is TGTGCCAGCAGTCCCCAGGGGCCTTACGAGCAGTACTTC. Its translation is CASSPQGPYEQYF.

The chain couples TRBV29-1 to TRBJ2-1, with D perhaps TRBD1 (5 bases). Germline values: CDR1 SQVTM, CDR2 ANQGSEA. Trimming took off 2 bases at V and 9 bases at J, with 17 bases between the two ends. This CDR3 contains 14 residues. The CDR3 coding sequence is TGCAGCGTTGAACTATCGGACACATCTGGTGAGCAGTTCTTC. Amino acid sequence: CSVELSDTSGEQFF.

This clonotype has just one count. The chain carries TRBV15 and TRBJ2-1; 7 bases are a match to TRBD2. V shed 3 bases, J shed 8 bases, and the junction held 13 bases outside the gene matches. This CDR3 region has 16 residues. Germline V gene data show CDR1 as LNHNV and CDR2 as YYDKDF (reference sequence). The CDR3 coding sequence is TGTGCCACCAGCAGCATAACTAGCGTGATCGGGCATGAGCAGTTCTTC. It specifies CATSSITSVIGHEQFF.

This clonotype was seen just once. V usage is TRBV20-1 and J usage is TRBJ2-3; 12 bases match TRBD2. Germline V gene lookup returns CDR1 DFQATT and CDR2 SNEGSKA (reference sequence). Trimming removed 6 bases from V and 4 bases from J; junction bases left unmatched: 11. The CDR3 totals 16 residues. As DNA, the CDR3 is TGCAGTGCCCCAACAGTCCTAGCGGGAGGGGCAGATACGCAGTATTTT. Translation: CSAPTVLAGGADTQYF.

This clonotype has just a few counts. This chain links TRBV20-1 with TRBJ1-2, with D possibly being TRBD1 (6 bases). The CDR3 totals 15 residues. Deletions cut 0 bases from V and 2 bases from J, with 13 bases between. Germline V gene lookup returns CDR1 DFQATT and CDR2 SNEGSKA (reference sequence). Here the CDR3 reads CSARDHRAPNYGYTF. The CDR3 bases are TGCAGTGCTAGAGATCACAGGGCACCCAACTATGGCTACACCTTC.

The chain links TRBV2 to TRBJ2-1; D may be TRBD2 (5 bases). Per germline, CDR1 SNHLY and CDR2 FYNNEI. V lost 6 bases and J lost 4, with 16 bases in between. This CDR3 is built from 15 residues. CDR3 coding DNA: TGTGCCAGCAGCCCCGAGACTACCTTTTACAATGAGCAGTTCTTC. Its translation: CASSPETTFYNEQFF.

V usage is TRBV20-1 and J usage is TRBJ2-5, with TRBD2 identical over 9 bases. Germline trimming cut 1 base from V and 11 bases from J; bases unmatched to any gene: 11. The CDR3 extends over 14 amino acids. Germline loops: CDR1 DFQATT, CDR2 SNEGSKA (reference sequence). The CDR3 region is CSARAIAGDVEQYF. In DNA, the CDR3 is TGCAGTGCTAGAGCGATAGCGGGAGACGTTGAGCAGTACTTC.

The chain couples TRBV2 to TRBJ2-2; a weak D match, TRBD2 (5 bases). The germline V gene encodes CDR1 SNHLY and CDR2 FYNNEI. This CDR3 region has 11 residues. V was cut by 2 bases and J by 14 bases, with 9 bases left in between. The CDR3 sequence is CASSELGSLFF. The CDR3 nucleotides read TGTGCCAGCAGTGAACTGGGGAGCCTGTTTTTT.

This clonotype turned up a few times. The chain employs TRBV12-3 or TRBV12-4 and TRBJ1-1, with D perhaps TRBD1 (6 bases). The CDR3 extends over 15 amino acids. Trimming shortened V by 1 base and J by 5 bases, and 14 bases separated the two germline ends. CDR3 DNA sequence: TGTGCCAGCAGTTTAGACCAGGGGTCGATAACTGAAGCTTTCTTT. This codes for CASSLDQGSITEAFF.

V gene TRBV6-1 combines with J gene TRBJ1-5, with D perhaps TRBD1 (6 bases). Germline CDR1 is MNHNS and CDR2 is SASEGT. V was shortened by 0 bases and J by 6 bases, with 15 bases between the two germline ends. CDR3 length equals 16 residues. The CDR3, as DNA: TGTGCCAGCAGTGAAGCGATACAGGGTCCACGTCAGCCCCAGCATTTT. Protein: CASSEAIQGPRQPQHF.

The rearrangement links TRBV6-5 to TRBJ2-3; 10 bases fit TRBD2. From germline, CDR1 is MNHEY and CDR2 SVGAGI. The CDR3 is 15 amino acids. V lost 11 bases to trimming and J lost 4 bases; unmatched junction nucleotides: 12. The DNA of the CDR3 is TGTGCCTCCCCGGGGCTAGCGGGAGTAGCAGATACGCAGTATTTT. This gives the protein CASPGLAGVADTQYF.

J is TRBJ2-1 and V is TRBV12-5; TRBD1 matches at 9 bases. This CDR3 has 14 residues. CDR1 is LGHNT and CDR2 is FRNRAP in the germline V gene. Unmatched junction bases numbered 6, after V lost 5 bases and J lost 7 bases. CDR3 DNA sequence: TGTGCTAGTGGTAACGACAGGGGGGAGAATGAGCAGTTCTTC. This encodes CASGNDRGENEQFF.

The CDR3 protein is CSQTSGSEQYF. The CDR3 DNA sequence: TGCAGTCAAACTAGCGGGAGCGAGCAGTACTTC. The V call is TRBV20-1, the J call TRBJ2-7; 11 positions agree with TRBD2. This CDR3 contains 11 residues. Germline V gene sequence: CDR1 DFQATT, CDR2 SNEGSKA (reference sequence). The V gene end was trimmed by 8 bases and the J gene end by 6 bases; junction bases not matched to a gene: 3.